This T cell receptor (beta chain) was profiled in a study of graft-versus-host responses after intestinal transplantation (dated by TCRdb to about 2021). General notes on the study: The transplants that recipients received were multivisceral, liver-intestinal, or isolated intestinal. Anti-thymocyte globulin induction was given to all recipients, followed by maintenance tacrolimus and steroids for approximately three years. Bulk TCR-beta CDR3 sequencing was used to track graft-versus-host and host-versus-graft alloreactive T cell clones in the graft, circulation and bone marrow after intestinal transplantation. Alloreactive clones were identified by sequencing pre-transplant mixed lymphocyte reaction products and comparing them with unstimulated pre-transplant donor and recipient T cells. Of the 20 to 25 intestinal transplant recipients enrolled in the cohort, one of whom was a retransplant, a few patients without pretransplant specimens were excluded. A peak of at least 4% donor T cells among recipient peripheral blood mononuclear cells was the definition used for donor T cell macrochimerism. Instead of going to the commercial service, samples from a few later patients were sequenced in-house on an Illumina MiSeq and processed with MiXCR. What the research found in general, with its limitations: GvH clones were detected in recipient bone marrow, and some appeared earlier in ileal mucosa or blood, consistent with an intestinal mucosal origin. Early after transplant, declines in HvG clones were associated with peak levels of circulating GvH clones. The conclusions were limited by the relatively low number and heterogeneity of the intestinal transplant patients. Patients with donor T cell macrochimerism had high GvH to HvG T cell clonal ratios in their allografts.

Regarding this clone: Its antigen is still unknown. Base qualities are not recorded, but no much larger clone differs from it by a single base.

Spanning cysteine to phenylalanine, the CDR3 consists of 14 amino acids. Only the CDR3 portion is preserved as DNA: 42 bases, with reading frame beginning at the first base. Reading the germline V gene gives CDR1 SGDLS and CDR2 YYNGEE. V is clipped by 0 bases and J by 5 bases, and the sequence between their germline boundaries is 9 bases long. In the first month after transplant, blood samples were collected up to 4 times, and after that at least monthly when available. The receptor library was made with the immunoSEQ multiplex PCR assay. For most patients, high-throughput TCR-beta CDR3 sequencing of genomic DNA was performed by Adaptive Biotechnologies. The study's processing was this. Adaptive's ImmunoSEQ software supplied the TCR sequencing data for around 19 patients, while MiXCR and VDJtools were used to process a few other patients. CDR3 nucleotide sequences shared between donor and recipient were removed because their origin could not be assigned. Alloreactive clones required at least 2-fold expansion over unstimulated cells and minimum CFSE-low frequency of 0.002% (template counts) or 0.001% (read counts). Clones detected in sequenced pre-transplant spleen, lymph node, or MLR CFSE-low populations of the donor or recipient were defined as mappable. The cumulative frequency of alloreactive clones was calculated as a percentage of all sequences, weighted by copy number. TCRdb stores this immuneACCESS table with in-frame sequences only. Part of the clones is absent; in the studies checked, under half of the shortfall reflects unresolved V genes, and no reason is known for the rest. For V, J and clone size, that table is used; D and trimming come from the DNA. This sample is represented by some 9,300 clones; roughly 89% of them were singletons. The ten largest clones represent about 2.5% of the sample.

This chain joins TRBV9 to TRBJ2-1; no D gene can be assigned with confidence. The sequence was collected from a human patient who received an intestinal transplant, so some T cells may come from the graft donor. Sequencing was performed on PBMCs, taken 43 to 45 days after intestinal transplant. The nucleotide sequence is given as TGTGCCAGCAGCGTAGCCAGAATCCACAATGAGCAGTTCTTC. Its translation is CASSVARIHNEQFF.